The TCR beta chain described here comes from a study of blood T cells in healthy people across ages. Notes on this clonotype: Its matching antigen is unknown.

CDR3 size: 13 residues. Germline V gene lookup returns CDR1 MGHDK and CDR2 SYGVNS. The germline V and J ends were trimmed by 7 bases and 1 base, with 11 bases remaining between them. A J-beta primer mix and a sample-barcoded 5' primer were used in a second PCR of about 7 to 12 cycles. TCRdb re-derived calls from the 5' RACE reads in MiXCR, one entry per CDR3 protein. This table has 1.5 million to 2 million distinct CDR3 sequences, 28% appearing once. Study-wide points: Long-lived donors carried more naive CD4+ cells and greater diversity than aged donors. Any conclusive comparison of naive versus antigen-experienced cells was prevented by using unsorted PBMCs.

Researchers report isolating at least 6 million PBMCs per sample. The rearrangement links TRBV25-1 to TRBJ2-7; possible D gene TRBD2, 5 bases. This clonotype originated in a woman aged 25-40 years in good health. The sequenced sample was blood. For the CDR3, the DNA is TGTGCCAGCAACCCAGGACTTTCCTACGAGCAGTACTTC. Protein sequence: CASNPGLSYEQYF.